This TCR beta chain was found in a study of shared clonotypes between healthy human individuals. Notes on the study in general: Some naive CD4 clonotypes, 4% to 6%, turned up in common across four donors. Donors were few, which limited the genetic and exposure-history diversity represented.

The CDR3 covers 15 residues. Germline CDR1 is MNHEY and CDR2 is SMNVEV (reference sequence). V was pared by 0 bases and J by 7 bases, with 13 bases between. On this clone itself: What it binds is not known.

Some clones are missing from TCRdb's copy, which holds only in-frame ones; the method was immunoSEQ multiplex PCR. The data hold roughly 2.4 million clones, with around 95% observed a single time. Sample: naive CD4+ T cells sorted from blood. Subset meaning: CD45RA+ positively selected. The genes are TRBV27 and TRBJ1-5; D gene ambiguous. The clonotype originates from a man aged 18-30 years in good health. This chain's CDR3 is CASSLSPLGWQPQHF. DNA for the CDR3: TGTGCCAGCAGTTTATCGCCGTTGGGGTGGCAGCCCCAGCATTTT.